One and the same sample provided the 12 T cell receptor beta chains below, sequenced in a study of blood T cell repertoires in COVID-19 (dated by TCRdb to 2019 to 2021). Libraries came from the immunoSEQ multiplex PCR assay. TCRdb obtained this table from immuneACCESS and retained in-frame rearrangements with V and J assigned. These tables miss some clones; where compared with another copy, unresolved V genes account for less than half of the shortfall, and the remainder is unexplained. The sample yields a few hundred thousand clones; 60% to 85% were counted once. Together, the top ten hold roughly 6.7% of the sample. Sequencing was performed on peripheral blood. The source is a woman aged 70 to 79 with acute or convalescent COVID-19.

This clone was seen only a few times. The CDR3 spells CASSPLPGPYEQYF. The CDR3 DNA follows: TGTGCCAGCAGCCCCCTCCCTGGCCCCTACGAGCAGTACTTC. The chain uses TRBV7-8 and TRBJ2-7; D gene uncertain. Germline-derived CDR1 and CDR2 are SGHVS and FQNEAQ. Trimming took off 5 bases at V and 2 bases at J, with 13 bases between the two ends. The CDR3 spans 14 residues.

The chain is built from TRBV3-1 (or the pseudogene TRBV3-2) and TRBJ2-3; 9 bases fit TRBD2. V gave up 4 bases and J gave up 1 base; unmatched junction bases: 6. This CDR3 is 16 amino acids long. CDR1 is LGHDT, CDR2 YNNKEL, per germline (reference sequence). CDR3 amino acids: CASSPSSGGRTDTQYF. In DNA form, the CDR3 reads TGTGCCAGCAGCCCCTCGAGCGGGGGGCGCACAGATACGCAGTATTTT.

The chain has TRBV29-1 and TRBJ2-6; a weak D match, TRBD1 (6 bases). Germline CDR1 is SQVTM and CDR2 is ANQGSEA. CDR3 length: 16 residues. V lost 5 bases to trimming and J lost 0 bases, with 14 bases between them. CDR3 bases: TGCAGCGTTCAAAGGGACACGGACTCTGGGGCCAACGTCCTGACTTTC. As protein: CSVQRDTDSGANVLTF.

This clone was found a few times. This chain links TRBV2 with TRBJ1-5; possibly TRBD1 for D (6 bases). The germline gives CDR1 SNHLY, CDR2 FYNNEI. The CDR3 has 14 residues. The germline V and J ends were trimmed by 8 bases and 0 bases, with 11 bases remaining between them. Here the CDR3 DNA reads TGTGCCAGCCAGGACAGATATAGCAATCAGCCCCAGCATTTT. Encoded protein: CASQDRYSNQPQHF.

This chain connects TRBV6-1 to TRBJ2-3, with D possibly matching TRBD2 (6 bases). Trimming shortened V by 2 bases and J by 1 base, and 13 bases separated the two germline ends. CDR3 length: 16 residues. Germline-derived CDR1 and CDR2 are MNHNS and SASEGT. The chain's CDR3 is CASSERAGTGTDTQYF. The CDR3 DNA reads TGTGCCAGCAGTGAAAGGGCGGGGACCGGCACAGATACGCAGTATTTT.

This clone occurred once. The chain couples TRBV30 to TRBJ2-5; 16 bases fit TRBD2. The CDR3 totals 16 residues. Unmatched junction bases numbered 5, after V lost 2 bases and J lost 5 bases. Germline V gene sequence: CDR1 GTSNPN, CDR2 SVGIG (reference sequence). The CDR3: CAWSTGTSGGGETQYF. The CDR3 DNA reads as TGTGCCTGGAGTACCGGGACTAGCGGGGGGGGTGAGACCCAGTACTTC.

J is TRBJ2-3 and V is TRBV27, with D possibly being TRBD2 (5 bases). Germline CDR1 and CDR2: MNHEY and SMNVEV (reference sequence). The V end lost 2 bases, the J end lost 3 bases, and 12 bases lay between the germline ends. CDR3 length equals 15 residues. The CDR3 nucleotides are TGTGCCAGCAGTTTACGGGCCTCGGGGACAGATACGCAGTATTTT. Translating it yields CASSLRASGTDTQYF.

The chain joins TRBV7-2 to TRBJ2-1; the D gene is possibly TRBD2 (6 bases). The CDR3 runs to 16 residues. Per the germline V gene, CDR1 is SGHTA and CDR2 is FQGNSA. Trimming cost V 5 bases and J 10 bases, with 24 bases left between them. The CDR3 DNA reads as TGTGCCAGCAGCACCCAATTAGCGGCCTTCCGTTGGGAGCAGTTCTTC. This gives the protein CASSTQLAAFRWEQFF.

The chain couples TRBV5-1 to TRBJ2-5; 13 nucleotides match TRBD2. Looked up from germline, CDR1 is SGHRS and CDR2 is YFSETQ. V was pared by 4 bases and J by 1 base, with 4 bases of the junction left unmatched. The CDR3 consists of 16 residues. In DNA form, the CDR3 reads TGCGCCAGCAGCAACGGACTAGCGGGGGTCCAAGAGACCCAGTACTTC. Translated: CASSNGLAGVQETQYF. The variable domain in full, completed from reference TRBV5-1 and TRBJ2-5, reads KAGVTQTPRYLIKTRGQQVTLSCSPISGHRSVSWYQQTPGQGLQFLFEYFSETQRNKGNFPGRFSGRQFSNSRSEMNVSTLELGDSALYLCASSNGLAGVQETQYFGPGTRLLVL.

V is TRBV10-1 and J is TRBJ1-1; 9 bases align to TRBD1. There are 13 residues in the CDR3. Trimming at V came to 3 bases and at J to 7 bases, leaving 3 bases not matched to a gene. Germline CDR1 and CDR2: WNHNN and SYGVQD (reference sequence). The CDR3 region is CASSEGTGLEAFF. In DNA form, the CDR3 reads TGCGCCAGCAGTGAAGGGACAGGGCTTGAAGCTTTCTTT.

The chain joins TRBV5-1 to TRBJ1-1; D might be TRBD1 (6 bases). With 0 bases removed from V and 7 bases from J, the gap between germline ends came to 16 bases. There are 15 residues in the CDR3. CDR1 and CDR2 (germline): SGHRS, YFSETQ. DNA of the CDR3: TGCGCCAGCAGCTTGGTCACCGCCAGGGGTGGTGAAGCTTTCTTT. It yields the protein CASSLVTARGGEAFF.

In its sample, this clone was seen a few times. The chain combines TRBV19 with TRBJ2-5, with D maybe TRBD1 (6 bases). The V end lost 7 bases, the J end lost 0 bases, and 15 bases lay between the germline ends. The CDR3 has 15 residues. The germline V gene has CDR1 LNHDA and CDR2 SQIVND (reference sequence). The CDR3 DNA reads TGTGCCAGTAAAAAAGGTCGGACAGACCAAGAGACCCAGTACTTC. As protein: CASKKGRTDQETQYF.